Following are 4 T cell receptor beta chains from one sample sequenced in a study of cytomegalovirus exposure and HLA in healthy donors. The PCR made use of 60 Vbeta and 13 Jbeta primers. Sequenced by immunoSEQ multiplex PCR; TCRdb stores in-frame clones only, minus some. The data contain over 90,000 clones, about 77% of them singletons. The sample consisted of PBMCs. These receptor sequences come from a woman aged 18-30 years in good health and CMV-seropositive.

V usage is TRBV12-5 and J usage is TRBJ1-1; D perhaps matches TRBD1 (5 bases). This CDR3 region has 14 residues. V dropped 6 bases and J dropped 0 bases, with 11 bases sitting between them. Looked up from germline, CDR1 is LGHNT and CDR2 is FRNRAP. CDR3 amino acids: CASGLGPMNTEAFF. CDR3 in DNA: TGTGCTAGTGGGCTGGGGCCGATGAACACTGAAGCTTTCTTT.

The V and J genes are TRBV9 and TRBJ1-3; TRBD1 matches at 7 bases. The CDR3 is 13 amino acids. Germline CDR1 and CDR2: SGDLS and YYNGEE. Trimming cost V 3 bases and J 8 bases; bases outside gene matches: 5. The CDR3 loop is CASSARQGDTIYF. The CDR3 nucleotides read TGTGCCAGCAGCGCGCGTCAGGGGGACACCATATATTTT.

For the CDR3, the DNA is TGTGCCAGTAGTACTAGCGGGATTAACACCGGGGAGCTGTTTTTT. Protein product: CASSTSGINTGELFF. J is TRBJ2-2 and V is TRBV19; 9 nucleotides agree with TRBD2. The CDR3 spans 15 residues. V dropped 4 bases and J dropped 2; count of bases not matched to a gene: 2. Germline V CDR1 and CDR2: LNHDA, SQIVND (reference sequence).

This clone was recorded once. The chain has TRBV5-3 and TRBJ1-5; D perhaps matches TRBD1 (6 bases). TRBV5-3 is an open reading frame whose function is uncertain. This CDR3 comprises 17 residues. V gave up 0 bases and J gave up 4 bases, with 17 bases separating them. The CDR3 region has the DNA TGTGCCAGAAGCTTGGGACAGGAACGTAGATTGAATCAGCCCCAGCATTTT. It is translated as CARSLGQERRLNQPQHF.